This TCR beta chain is from a study of Ad26.COV2.S vaccination and SARS-CoV-2 variants. Turning to the study itself: Doses of Ad26.COV2.S were injected into muscle once or twice, 56 days apart.

The treatment: 15 to 20 received Ad26.COV2.S at low or high dose, single or two shots; roughly five received placebo; per-sample allocation not given. Following the first vaccine or placebo injection, samples were taken on day 63. Assay used: immunoSEQ multiplex PCR; TCRdb lists only in-frame clones, some missing. The sample contains nearly 400,000 clones, roughly 90% of which appear only once. Study-level results: Possibly, TCR breadth and depth analyses underestimated total T cell responses. Post-vaccination spike-specific CD8+ and CD4+ T cell responses reportedly had substantial breadth.

To note about this clone: Its antigen is still unknown.

The length of the CDR3 is 15 residues. Trimming removed 0 bases from V and 0 bases from J, with 12 bases in between. CDR1 and CDR2 from the germline V gene are GTSNPN and SVGIG (reference sequence). This specimen consisted of peripheral blood, obtained in a trial of Ad26.COV2.S vaccine versus placebo. V usage is TRBV30 and J usage is TRBJ2-7; D unclear. The receptor was isolated from a person between 18 and 65 years old who received the Ad26.COV2.S COVID-19 vaccine or a placebo. The CDR3 sequence is CAWSVLGLLSYEQYF. DNA of the CDR3: TGTGCCTGGAGTGTACTGGGCCTACTCTCCTACGAGCAGTACTTC.